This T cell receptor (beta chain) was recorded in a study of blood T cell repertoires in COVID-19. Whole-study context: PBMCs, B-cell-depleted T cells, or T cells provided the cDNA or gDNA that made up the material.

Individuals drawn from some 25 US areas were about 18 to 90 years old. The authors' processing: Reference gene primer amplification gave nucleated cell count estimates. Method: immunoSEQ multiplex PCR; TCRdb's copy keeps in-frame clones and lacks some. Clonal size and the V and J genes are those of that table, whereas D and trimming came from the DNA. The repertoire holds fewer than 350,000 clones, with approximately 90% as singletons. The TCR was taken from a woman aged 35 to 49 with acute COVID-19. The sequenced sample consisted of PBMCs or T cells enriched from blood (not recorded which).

The CDR3 DNA reads TGCGCCAGCAGCCAAGACCTCGGGATTCTTAATTCACCCCTCCACTTT. This codes for CASSQDLGILNSPLHF. The chain has TRBV4-3 and TRBJ1-6; D gene uncertain. The CDR3 length is 16 residues. V was shortened by 0 bases and J by 6 bases, with 12 bases between the two germline ends. Germline V gene sequence: CDR1 LGHNA, CDR2 YSLEER.